This T cell receptor (beta chain) was identified in a study of T cell repertoires in cytomegalovirus infection. MiXCR, run by TCRdb on the reads, gives a single entry per CDR3 protein. The sample shows about 350,000 distinct CDR3 sequences, about 34% of them seen only once. In germline, CDR1 is KGHSH, CDR2 LQKENI. After removal of 5 bases from V and 7 bases from J, the junction contained 2 bases not matched to a gene. The CDR3 totals 12 residues. Of note for this clonotype: Its antigen remains unknown.

The sequencing here drew on cultured PBMCs, taken from culture after CMV antigen stimulation. The V and J genes are TRBV18 and TRBJ2-1; the match to TRBD1 covers 7 bases. This clonotype was sampled from a human donor in good health (CMV status not recorded). Some clones in this sample may be carry-over from other donors' samples. The CDR3 loop is CASSGTANEQFF. In DNA, the CDR3 is TGTGCCAGCTCAGGGACAGCGAATGAGCAGTTCTTC.